Presented here are 5 T cell receptor beta chains from one specimen sequenced in a study of blood T cell repertoires in COVID-19 (TCRdb year 2020). Library preparation was by the immunoSEQ multiplex PCR assay. Not all clones reach the TCRdb copy of this immuneACCESS table, which keeps in-frame sequences only. Checked studies attribute under half of the gap to unresolved V genes and leave the rest unexplained. For this sample the table gives around 250,000 clones, of which roughly 83% were detected only once. About 12% of the sample lies in the top ten. Sequencing input: peripheral blood. The source is a man aged 80 or over with acute or convalescent COVID-19.

CDR3 coding DNA: TGTGCCAGCGGGCCCTACTATGGCTACACCTTC. It translates to CASGPYYGYTF. This chain links TRBV28 with TRBJ1-2; D gene unclear. Trimming removed 8 bases at V and 3 bases at J, with 7 bases between. Germline V CDR1 and CDR2: MDHEN, SYDVKM. The CDR3 sequence is 11 residues long.

Turning to this clone: This CDR3 is also generated by other DNA sequences in the sample. This rearrangement joins TRBV5-1 to TRBJ2-3, with D possibly TRBD2 on 6 matching bases. The CDR3 length is 15 residues. Trimming took off 1 base at V and 1 base at J, with 10 bases between the two ends. Germline V CDR1 and CDR2: SGHRS, YFSETQ. CDR3 sequence reads: CASSLSGGGTDTQYF. DNA for the CDR3: TGCGCCAGCAGCTTGTCCGGGGGAGGCACAGATACGCAGTATTTT.

For this clone: The identical CDR3 is also encoded by other nucleotide sequences in the sample. DNA of the CDR3: TGTGCCAGCAGCCAAGATTGGCGGGGCCAAGAGACCCAGTACTTC. This encodes CASSQDWRGQETQYF. The V gene is TRBV3-1 (or the pseudogene TRBV3-2), the J gene TRBJ2-5; D is perhaps TRBD2 (6 bases). In germline, CDR1 is LGHDT, CDR2 YNNKEL (reference sequence). This CDR3 has 15 amino acids. The V end lost 0 bases, the J end lost 1 base, and 9 bases lay between the germline ends.

A note on this clone: A junction end diverges from the germline sequence, so it may reflect a read error. V usage is TRBV19 and J usage is TRBJ1-5, with TRBD1 matching 8 bases. The length of the CDR3 is 14 residues. Germline V gene sequence: CDR1 LNHDA, CDR2 SQIVND (reference sequence). CDR3 DNA sequence: TGCTCTAGCGAACCAGGGGGCCGGGATCAGCCCCAGCATTTT. Translation gives CSSEPGGRDQPQHF.

V usage is TRBV11-2 and J usage is TRBJ2-1; D uncertain. Germline CDR1 is SGHAT and CDR2 is FQNNGV. The CDR3 extends over 12 amino acids. With 2 bases removed from V and 8 bases from J, the gap between germline ends came to 7 bases. The CDR3 loop reads CASSLNFDEQFF. Here the CDR3 DNA reads TGTGCCAGCAGCTTAAATTTCGATGAGCAGTTCTTC.